The 20 T cell receptor beta chains presented below share a single source sample, sequenced in a study of siplizumab effects on memory and regulatory T cells. Sequencing was performed with immunoSEQ multiplex PCR; in TCRdb, only in-frame clones are kept and a portion is missing. The sample includes about 91,000 clones, under 95% seen only once; the top ten take approximately 7.1%. Material for sequencing was CD8+ T cells sorted from blood. All receptors derive from a human donor in good health.

The J gene is TRBJ2-7, the V gene TRBV7-8; 10 bases map to TRBD1. CDR3 length equals 14 residues. Trimming cost V 5 bases and J 6 bases; bases outside gene matches: 7. Per the germline V gene, CDR1 is SGHVS and CDR2 is FQNEAQ. The CDR3 is CASSPRDRGGEQYF. DNA of the CDR3: TGTGCCAGCAGCCCAAGGGACAGGGGTGGCGAGCAGTACTTC.

The chain has TRBV7-9 and TRBJ2-7; D is unclear. The V gene's germline CDR1 is SEHNR and CDR2 FQNEAQ (reference sequence). With 1 base removed from V and 5 bases from J, the gap between germline ends came to 15 bases. The CDR3 runs 15 residues. The CDR3 sequence: CASSLELSATDEQYF. Written as DNA, the CDR3 is TGTGCCAGCAGCTTAGAGCTATCTGCGACGGACGAGCAGTACTTC. The full variable domain, with the rest looked up from reference TRBV7-9 and TRBJ2-7, is DTGVSQNPRHKITKRGQNVTFRCDPISEHNRLYWYRQTLGQGPEFLTYFQNEAQLEKSRLLSDRFSAERPKGSFSTLEIQRTEQGDSAMYLCASSLELSATDEQYFGPGTRLTVT.

The chain has TRBV30 and TRBJ1-1; 8 bases line up with TRBD1. Trimming removed 5 bases from V and 5 bases from J; junction bases left unmatched: 10. Germline V gives CDR1 GTSNPN, CDR2 SVGIG (reference sequence). CDR3 length: 14 residues. The CDR3 bases are TGTGCCTGGTCTCCCGGACAGGGTTGGACTGAAGCTTTCTTT. Translation: CAWSPGQGWTEAFF.

In its sample, this clone was seen once. This chain uses TRBV7-8 with TRBJ2-5; D perhaps matches TRBD2 (6 bases). From germline, CDR1 is SGHVS and CDR2 FQNEAQ. Trimming took 5 bases from V and 2 from J, leaving 18 bases between them. The CDR3 has 16 residues. CDR3 coding DNA: TGTGCCAGCAGCGAAGCGGGCGGACCAGAGCAAGAGACCCAGTACTTC. Translating gives CASSEAGGPEQETQYF.

The chain uses TRBV7-8 and TRBJ2-3; 12 bases align to TRBD2. V lost 5 bases, J lost 0 bases, and 6 bases stayed unmatched. The CDR3 consists of 17 residues. Per the germline V gene, CDR1 is SGHVS and CDR2 is FQNEAQ. The DNA of the CDR3 is TGTGCCAGCAGCCCGAGGACTAGCGGGGCTAGCACAGATACGCAGTATTTT. Translated: CASSPRTSGASTDTQYF.

The chain links TRBV4-1 to TRBJ1-3; D remains unclear. V lost 4 bases and J 1 base, leaving 5 bases between the germline ends. The V gene's germline CDR1 is MGHRA and CDR2 YSYEKL. There are 13 residues in the CDR3. In nucleotides, the CDR3 is TGCGCCAGCAGCCTTGAGTCTGGAAACACCATATATTTT. Encoded protein: CASSLESGNTIYF.

The gene calls are TRBV28 and TRBJ2-7, with 10 bases that match TRBD1. Per the germline V gene, CDR1 is MDHEN and CDR2 is SYDVKM. The CDR3 runs 14 residues. Trimming removed 6 bases from V and 5 bases from J; junction bases left unmatched: 7. CDR3 residues: CASSLDRGGDEQYF. In DNA, the CDR3 is TGTGCCAGCAGCTTGGACAGGGGGGGTGACGAGCAGTACTTC.

The rearrangement links TRBV5-6 to TRBJ2-7; D is uncertain. The V gene lost 5 bases and the J gene lost 0 bases, with 12 bases spanning the gap. The CDR3 covers 14 residues. Germline V gene data show CDR1 as SGHDT and CDR2 as YYEEEE. CDR3 region: CASSPSPSSYEQYF. As DNA, the CDR3 is TGTGCCAGCAGTCCCTCTCCAAGCTCCTACGAGCAGTACTTC.

About this clone: Other DNA sequences from this sample encode an identical CDR3 as well. The J gene is TRBJ1-1, the V gene TRBV4-3; perhaps TRBD1 as D (6 bases). V lost 1 base to trimming and J lost 1 base, with 10 bases between them. Looked up from germline, CDR1 is LGHNA and CDR2 is YSLEER. There are 15 residues in the CDR3. This CDR3 is CASSQVGQPNTEAFF. CDR3 coding DNA: TGCGCCAGCAGCCAAGTGGGACAACCGAACACTGAAGCTTTCTTT.

The chain couples TRBV19 to TRBJ2-2; no clear D. Germline CDR1 and CDR2: LNHDA and SQIVND (reference sequence). This CDR3 region has 14 residues. The ends were cut back, 4 bases at V and 3 bases at J, with 9 bases in the middle. CDR3 sequence: CASSTYWDTGELFF. The DNA for the CDR3 is TGTGCCAGTAGTACCTACTGGGACACCGGGGAGCTGTTTTTT.

V usage is TRBV7-2 and J usage is TRBJ2-1; TRBD2 aligns across 8 bases. CDR3 length: 16 residues. Germline CDR1 is SGHTA and CDR2 is FQGNSA. V trimming: 7 bases; J trimming: 6 bases; junction bases outside the gene matches: 14. CDR3 DNA sequence: TGTGCCAGCACCCTAACTAGCGGCGGGGGAATCAATGAGCAGTTCTTC. Its translation is CASTLTSGGGINEQFF. The full variable domain, in which reference TRBV7-2 and TRBJ2-1 provide the parts outside the CDR3, is GAGVSQSPSNKVTEKGKDVELRCDPISGHTALYWYRQSLGQGLEFLIYFQGNSAPDKSGLPSDRFSAERTGGSVSTLTIQRTQQEDSAVYLCASTLTSGGGINEQFFGPGTRLTVL.

The V gene is TRBV11-2, the J gene TRBJ2-5, with D perhaps TRBD1 (6 bases). CDR1 SGHAT and CDR2 FQNNGV come from the germline V gene. Trimming left V 2 bases short and J 5 bases short, with 9 bases between. There are 13 residues in the CDR3. This CDR3 reads CASSLHRDETQYF. The DNA for the CDR3 is TGTGCCAGCAGCTTACACAGGGACGAGACCCAGTACTTC.

There are a few counts of this clone. The chain links TRBV7-8 to TRBJ2-7; 13 nucleotides line up with TRBD2. Per the germline V gene, CDR1 is SGHVS and CDR2 is FQNEAQ. This CDR3 has 15 residues. The trim removed 3 bases at V and 3 bases at J, leaving 2 bases unmatched. CDR3 sequence: CASSFRTSGSYEQYF. The CDR3 region has the DNA TGTGCCAGCAGCTTCCGGACTAGCGGGAGCTACGAGCAGTACTTC.

Turning to this clone: Germline and junction disagree at one end, which may indicate a read error. The chain has TRBV15 and TRBJ2-7; possibly TRBD1 for D (6 bases). The CDR3 runs to 17 residues. Germline V gene lookup returns CDR1 LNHNV and CDR2 YYDKDF (reference sequence). The CDR3 sequence: CATSGEMDRRSSYEQYF. For the CDR3, the DNA is TGTGCCACCAGCGGAGAAATGGACAGAAGAAGCTCCTACGAGCAGTACTTC.

The rearrangement uses TRBV7-9 and TRBJ1-2, with D unclear. This CDR3 spans 12 amino acids. In germline, CDR1 is SEHNR, CDR2 FQNEAQ (reference sequence). V was cut by 2 bases and J by 8 bases, with 9 bases left in between. The CDR3 nucleotides read TGTGCCAGCAGCTTATTTTATTACGGCTACACCTTC. Amino acids: CASSLFYYGYTF.

This sequence joins TRBV19 and TRBJ2-1; 13 nucleotides match TRBD2. The CDR3 totals 17 residues. The V and J ends lost 1 base and 4 bases, in that order; junction bases with no gene match: 4. Germline V gene sequence: CDR1 LNHDA, CDR2 SQIVND (reference sequence). This CDR3 reads CASSIGTSGSNYNEQFF. In DNA form, the CDR3 reads TGTGCCAGTAGTATAGGGACTAGCGGGAGTAATTACAATGAGCAGTTCTTC.

This chain links TRBV9 with TRBJ2-5; a weak D match, TRBD1 (6 bases). V dropped 0 bases and J dropped 5 bases, with 11 bases sitting between them. This CDR3 comprises 14 residues. CDR1 is SGDLS and CDR2 is YYNGEE in the germline V gene. CDR3 loop: CASSVDFGGETQYF. The CDR3, as DNA: TGTGCCAGCAGCGTAGATTTTGGGGGCGAGACCCAGTACTTC.

CDR3 nucleotide sequence: TGCAGCGTTGAGAAGGGACTAGCGGGGGGAGGTGAGACCCAGTACTTC. As protein: CSVEKGLAGGGETQYF. The genes are TRBV29-1 and TRBJ2-5; 15 nucleotides agree with TRBD2. The CDR3 spans 16 residues. The J segment lost 5 bases and the V segment lost 3 bases, leaving 7 bases of the junction unmatched. Germline assignment: CDR1 SQVTM and CDR2 ANQGSEA.

The V and J genes are TRBV2 and TRBJ2-7; tentative D call: TRBD2 (6 bases). This CDR3 has 14 residues. The germline V gene encodes CDR1 SNHLY and CDR2 FYNNEI. The ends were cut back, 6 bases at V and 4 bases at J, with 16 bases in the middle. CDR3 region: CASSATVEGYEQYF. CDR3 nucleotide sequence: TGTGCCAGCAGCGCCACAGTGGAGGGTTACGAGCAGTACTTC.

The chain employs TRBV5-4 and TRBJ2-7; the match to TRBD2 covers 7 bases. This CDR3 comprises 15 residues. The germline gives CDR1 SGHNT, CDR2 YYREEE (reference sequence). The V gene end was trimmed by 4 bases and the J gene end by 2 bases; junction bases not matched to a gene: 9. Here the CDR3 reads CASSPFSGPTYEQYF. The DNA for the CDR3 is TGTGCCAGCAGCCCGTTTAGCGGGCCGACCTACGAGCAGTACTTC.